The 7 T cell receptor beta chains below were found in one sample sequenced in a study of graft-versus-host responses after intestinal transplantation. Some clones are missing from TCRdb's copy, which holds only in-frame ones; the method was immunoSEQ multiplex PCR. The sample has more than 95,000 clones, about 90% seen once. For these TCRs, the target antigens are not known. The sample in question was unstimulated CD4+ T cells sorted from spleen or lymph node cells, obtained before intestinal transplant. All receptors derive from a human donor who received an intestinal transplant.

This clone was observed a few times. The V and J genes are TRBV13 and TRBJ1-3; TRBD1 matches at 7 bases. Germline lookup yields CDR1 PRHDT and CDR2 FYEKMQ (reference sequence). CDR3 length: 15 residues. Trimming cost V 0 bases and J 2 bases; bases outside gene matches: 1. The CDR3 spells CASSLGDRAGNTIYF. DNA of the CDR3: TGTGCCAGCAGCTTAGGCGACAGGGCTGGAAACACCATATATTTT.

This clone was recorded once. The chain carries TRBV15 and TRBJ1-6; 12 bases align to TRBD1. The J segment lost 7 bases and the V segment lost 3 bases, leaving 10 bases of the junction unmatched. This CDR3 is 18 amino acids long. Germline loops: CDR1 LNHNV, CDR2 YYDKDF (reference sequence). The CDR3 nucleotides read TGTGCCACCAGCAGGCCGCCCAAAGGGACAGGGGGCAATTCACCCCTCCACTTT. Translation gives CATSRPPKGTGGNSPLHF.

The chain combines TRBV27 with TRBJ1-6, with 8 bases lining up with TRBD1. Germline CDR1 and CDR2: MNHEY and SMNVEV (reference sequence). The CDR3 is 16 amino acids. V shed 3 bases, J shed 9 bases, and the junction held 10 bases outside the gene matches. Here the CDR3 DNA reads TGTGCCAGCAGTTTCCTGACAGGGGATCGAGGTTCACCCCTCCACTTT. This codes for CASSFLTGDRGSPLHF.

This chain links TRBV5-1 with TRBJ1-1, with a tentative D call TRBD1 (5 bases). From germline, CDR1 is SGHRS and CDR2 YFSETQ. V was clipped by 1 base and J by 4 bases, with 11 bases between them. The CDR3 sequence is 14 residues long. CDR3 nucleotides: TGCGCCAGCAGCTTGCTCGGGGGTTTCACTGAAGCTTTCTTT. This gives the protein CASSLLGGFTEAFF.

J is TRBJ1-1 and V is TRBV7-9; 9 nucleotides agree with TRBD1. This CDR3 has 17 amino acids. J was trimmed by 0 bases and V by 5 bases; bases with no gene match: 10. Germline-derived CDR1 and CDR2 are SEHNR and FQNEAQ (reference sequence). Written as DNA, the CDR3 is TGTGCCAGCAGCGGCACAGGGGGCGTTAGTATGAACACTGAAGCTTTCTTT. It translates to CASSGTGGVSMNTEAFF.

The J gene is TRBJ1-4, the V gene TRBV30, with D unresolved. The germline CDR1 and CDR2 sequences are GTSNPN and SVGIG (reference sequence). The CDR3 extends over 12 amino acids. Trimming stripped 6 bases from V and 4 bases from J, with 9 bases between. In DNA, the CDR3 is TGTGCCTGCAGCCGCGGTAATGAAAAACTGTTTTTT. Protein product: CACSRGNEKLFF. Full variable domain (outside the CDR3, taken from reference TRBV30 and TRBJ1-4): SQTIHQWPATLVQPVGSPLSLECTVEGTSNPNLYWYRQAAGRGLQLLFYSVGIGQISSEVPQNLSASRPQDRQFILSSKKLLLSDSGFYLCACSRGNEKLFFGSGTQLSVL.

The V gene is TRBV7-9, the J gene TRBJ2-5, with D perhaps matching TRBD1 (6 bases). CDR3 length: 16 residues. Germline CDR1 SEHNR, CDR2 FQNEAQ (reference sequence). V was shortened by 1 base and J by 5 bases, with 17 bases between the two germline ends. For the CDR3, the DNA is TGTGCCAGCAGCTTAGACGTTATGGACAGAGCGGAGACCCAGTACTTC. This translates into CASSLDVMDRAETQYF.